These 24 T cell receptor beta chains were sequenced from one sample in a study of beta chain features in type 1 diabetes. Study-wide points: Type 1 diabetes patients showed a moderate but significant shortening of TCRB CDR3s in all four CD4+ subsets.

Reverse transcribing all isolated RNA meant expressed TCRB transcripts were sequenced. Only in-frame clones appear in the TCRdb table, and some are missing; sequencing was by immunoSEQ multiplex PCR. This sample has about 160,000 clones, with about a tenth found just once. Antigens of these TCRs are unknown. Input material: central memory CD4+ T cells from blood. These receptor sequences come from a young man with type 1 diabetes.

The table lists this clone with many counts. V and J are TRBV2 and TRBJ2-5; 8 bases fit TRBD1. V shed 3 bases and J 5 bases; nucleotides not matched to a gene: 8. Per germline, CDR1 SNHLY and CDR2 FYNNEI. The CDR3 length is 15 residues. The CDR3, as DNA: TGTGCCAGCAGTGACTGGACAGGGCCAGGGGAGACCCAGTACTTC. It encodes CASSDWTGPGETQYF. Full variable domain (missing parts from reference TRBV2 and TRBJ2-5): EPEVTQTPSHQVTQMGQEVILRCVPISNHLYFYWYRQILGQKVEFLVSFYNNEISEKSEIFDDQFSVERPDGSNFTLKIRSTKLEDSAMYFCASSDWTGPGETQYFGPGTRLLVL.

A few counts support this clone. The chain links TRBV5-1 to TRBJ2-7; D remains unclear. This CDR3 is built from 12 residues. V dropped 2 bases and J dropped 3 bases, with 6 bases sitting between them. Per the germline V gene, CDR1 is SGHRS and CDR2 is YFSETQ. The CDR3 nucleotides read TGCGCCAGCAGCTTTGCCGGCTACGAGCAGTACTTC. Translation: CASSFAGYEQYF. Drawing the rest from reference TRBV5-1 and TRBJ2-7, the complete variable domain is KAGVTQTPRYLIKTRGQQVTLSCSPISGHRSVSWYQQTPGQGLQFLFEYFSETQRNKGNFPGRFSGRQFSNSRSEMNVSTLELGDSALYLCASSFAGYEQYFGPGTRLTVT.

This clone has more than one count but fewer than ten. The CDR3: CASKVRGGSGYTF. For the CDR3, the DNA is TGTGCCAGCAAGGTTCGCGGCGGGTCGGGCTACACCTTC. The chain uses TRBV6-5 and TRBJ1-2; D remains unclear. Germline V gene lookup returns CDR1 MNHEY and CDR2 SVGAGI. CDR3 length: 13 residues. The germline V and J ends were trimmed by 7 bases and 8 bases, with 17 bases remaining between them.

The rearrangement uses TRBV7-9 and TRBJ2-7; maybe TRBD2 (5 bases). The V end was cut by 5 bases, the J end by 0 bases, with 11 bases between. Germline-derived CDR1 and CDR2 are SEHNR and FQNEAQ (reference sequence). This CDR3 region has 14 residues. CDR3 region: CASSPEAHSYEQYF. CDR3 bases: TGTGCCAGCAGCCCGGAGGCCCACTCCTACGAGCAGTACTTC.

The V gene is TRBV19, the J gene TRBJ1-5; D not certain. Trimming pared 2 bases from V and 1 base from J, leaving 15 bases between. Germline CDR1 LNHDA, CDR2 SQIVND (reference sequence). The CDR3 is 17 amino acids. DNA for the CDR3: TGTGCCAGTAGTATACGCCCAGAGGGAAGGAGCAATCAGCCCCAGCATTTT. It encodes CASSIRPEGRSNQPQHF.

J is TRBJ2-7 and V is TRBV5-6; TRBD2 matches at 12 bases. Germline-derived CDR1 and CDR2 are SGHDT and YYEEEE. Losses at the gene ends were 1 base for V and 7 bases for J; bases not matched to a gene: 0. The CDR3 covers 13 residues. The CDR3 DNA reads TGTGCCAGCAGCTTGCTAGCGGGAGGGGAGCAGTACTTC. Protein sequence: CASSLLAGGEQYF. The full variable domain, with the rest looked up from reference TRBV5-6 and TRBJ2-7, is DAGVTQSPTHLIKTRGQQVTLRCSPKSGHDTVSWYQQALGQGPQFIFQYYEEEERQRGNFPDRFSGHQFPNYSSELNVNALLLGDSALYLCASSLLAGGEQYFGPGTRLTVT.

This clone has more than one count but fewer than ten. The chain is built from TRBV5-1 and TRBJ1-2; D gene uncertain. The CDR3 length is 13 residues. The germline V gene has CDR1 SGHRS and CDR2 YFSETQ. Trimming took 4 bases from V and 4 from J, leaving 11 bases between them. The CDR3 coding sequence is TGCGCCAGCAGCCTAGACGGGGTCTATGGCTACACCTTC. Translation: CASSLDGVYGYTF. Supplemented by reference TRBV5-1 and TRBJ1-2, the full variable domain reads KAGVTQTPRYLIKTRGQQVTLSCSPISGHRSVSWYQQTPGQGLQFLFEYFSETQRNKGNFPGRFSGRQFSNSRSEMNVSTLELGDSALYLCASSLDGVYGYTFGSGTRLTVV.

The chain carries TRBV4-3 and TRBJ2-3, with 8 bases matching TRBD1. CDR1 and CDR2 (germline): LGHNA, YSLEER. The CDR3 is 16 amino acids. V lost 0 bases to trimming and J lost 3 bases; unmatched junction nucleotides: 5. The CDR3 DNA reads TGCGCCAGCAGCCAAGATCGTGGACAGGGAACAGATACGCAGTATTTT. Translation: CASSQDRGQGTDTQYF.

The rearrangement links TRBV5-1 to TRBJ1-5; D not resolved. CDR3 length equals 15 residues. Germline V lookup: CDR1 SGHRS, CDR2 YFSETQ. The V and J ends lost 1 base and 0 bases respectively, with 8 bases between them. The CDR3 region has the DNA TGCGCCAGCAGCTTGAACGGGAATAGCAATCAGCCCCAGCATTTT. It translates to CASSLNGNSNQPQHF.

The chain couples TRBV11-2 to TRBJ2-2; D call uncertain. Germline values: CDR1 SGHAT, CDR2 FQNNGV. This CDR3 is 13 amino acids long. The V end was cut by 6 bases, the J end by 4 bases, with 9 bases between. CDR3 in DNA: TGTGCCAGCAGGCCCGAGTCCACCGGGGAGCTGTTTTTT. It codes for CASRPESTGELFF.

The chain carries TRBV14 and TRBJ2-1; 8 nucleotides align to TRBD2. This CDR3 region has 18 residues. Per germline, CDR1 SGHDN and CDR2 FVKESK. V gave up 4 bases and J gave up 5 bases; unmatched junction bases: 16. The DNA for the CDR3 is TGTGCCAGCAGCCTTTTTAGCGGGACGCGCAGTTGGGACAATGAGCAGTTCTTC. Translating it yields CASSLFSGTRSWDNEQFF.

This clone showed up just a few times. This sequence joins TRBV28 and TRBJ1-5; D gene unclear. This CDR3 is built from 12 residues. From germline, CDR1 is MDHEN and CDR2 SYDVKM. V was cut by 10 bases and J by 3 bases, with 10 bases left in between. The CDR3 DNA reads TGTGCCACCGAGAGTTTCAATCAGCCCCAGCATTTT. It translates to CATESFNQPQHF.

The rearrangement joins TRBV7-3 to TRBJ1-1; 9 nucleotides line up with TRBD1. Trimming cost V 6 bases and J 8 bases; bases outside gene matches: 7. The CDR3 loop spans 13 amino acids. Germline V gene lookup returns CDR1 SGHTA and CDR2 FQGTGA. CDR3 region: CASRMGQGTEAFF. In nucleotides, the CDR3 is TGTGCCAGCAGGATGGGACAGGGAACCGAAGCTTTCTTT.

This clone was recorded a few times. The chain carries TRBV29-1 and TRBJ2-7, with 7 bases aligning to TRBD1. With 4 bases clipped from V and 1 base from J, the junction kept 7 bases outside the gene matches. The CDR3 covers 14 residues. Germline lookup yields CDR1 SQVTM and CDR2 ANQGSEA. The CDR3 loop reads CSVGDRPRSYEQYF. The DNA for the CDR3 is TGCAGCGTTGGGGACAGACCACGTTCCTACGAGCAGTACTTC.

This clone was found a few times. The chain uses TRBV19 and TRBJ2-6; a possible D gene is TRBD2 (5 bases). V lost 3 bases and J 0 bases, leaving 6 bases between the germline ends. Germline values: CDR1 LNHDA, CDR2 SQIVND (reference sequence). This CDR3 has 15 residues. The CDR3 sequence is CASSIGSSGANVLTF. The CDR3 nucleotides are TGTGCCAGTAGTATTGGGAGCTCTGGGGCCAACGTCCTGACTTTC.

The V and J genes are TRBV7-2 and TRBJ2-1; D is undetermined. Germline V gives CDR1 SGHTA, CDR2 FQGNSA. CDR3 length: 16 amino acids. The V end was cut by 3 bases, the J end by 0 bases, with 12 bases between. The CDR3 protein is CASSFYRGNSYNEQFF. The CDR3 nucleotides are TGTGCCAGCAGCTTTTATCGCGGAAACTCCTACAATGAGCAGTTCTTC.

The CDR3 sequence is CASRGLQETQYF. For the CDR3, the DNA is TGTGCCTCAAGGGGGCTCCAAGAGACCCAGTACTTC. The V and J genes are TRBV27 and TRBJ2-5; 7 nucleotides align to TRBD1. V gave up 11 bases and J gave up 1 base; unmatched junction bases: 4. CDR1 is MNHEY and CDR2 is SMNVEV in the germline V gene (reference sequence). CDR3 size: 12 residues.

In this sample, this clone turned up a few times. The rearrangement joins TRBV7-2 to TRBJ2-7, with TRBD1 matching over 7 bases. The CDR3 is made up of 15 amino acids. Trimming at V came to 3 bases and at J to 2 bases, leaving 7 bases not matched to a gene. Germline CDR1 and CDR2: SGHTA and FQGNSA. CDR3: CASSLYRDSTYEQYF. The CDR3 region has the DNA TGTGCCAGCAGCTTGTACCGGGACAGTACCTACGAGCAGTACTTC.

This chain links TRBV19 with TRBJ2-1; D gene uncertain. Per germline, CDR1 LNHDA and CDR2 SQIVND (reference sequence). V was clipped by 5 bases and J by 6 bases, with 11 bases between them. This CDR3 has 13 residues. CDR3 sequence reads: CASSFWQANEQFF. The CDR3 DNA follows: TGTGCCAGTAGTTTTTGGCAGGCCAATGAGCAGTTCTTC. Variable domain in full (rest from reference TRBV19 and TRBJ2-1): DGGITQSPKYLFRKEGQNVTLSCEQNLNHDAMYWYRQDPGQGLRLIYYSQIVNDFQKGDIAEGYSVSREKKESFPLTVTSAQKNPTAFYLCASSFWQANEQFFGPGTRLTVL.

This clone has just a few counts. The V call is TRBV5-1, the J call TRBJ2-5, with TRBD1 matching 9 bases. V was pared by 3 bases and J by 2 bases, with 5 bases of the junction left unmatched. Germline values: CDR1 SGHRS, CDR2 YFSETQ. The CDR3 is 15 amino acids. CDR3 DNA sequence: TGCGCCAGCAGCTCCAGGACAGGGGCGCAAGAGACCCAGTACTTC. Translating it yields CASSSRTGAQETQYF.

The chain links TRBV5-4 to TRBJ2-7; D may be TRBD2 (6 bases). V dropped 4 bases and J dropped 4 bases, with 18 bases sitting between them. This CDR3 is 15 amino acids long. CDR1 and CDR2 (germline): SGHNT, YYREEE (reference sequence). CDR3 region: CASSPGLLGRYEQYF. The CDR3 DNA sequence: TGTGCCAGCAGCCCGGGACTCCTCGGCCGGTACGAGCAGTACTTC.

This clone was found a few times. V usage is TRBV2 and J usage is TRBJ1-1; D gene ambiguous. CDR3 size: 14 residues. Trimming left V 4 bases short and J 2 bases short, with 11 bases between. Germline-derived CDR1 and CDR2 are SNHLY and FYNNEI. In nucleotides, the CDR3 is TGTGCCAGCAGTGTCGAGGGATCAAACACTGAAGCTTTCTTT. Protein: CASSVEGSNTEAFF. The full variable domain, rest sourced from reference TRBV2 and TRBJ1-1, is EPEVTQTPSHQVTQMGQEVILRCVPISNHLYFYWYRQILGQKVEFLVSFYNNEISEKSEIFDDQFSVERPDGSNFTLKIRSTKLEDSAMYFCASSVEGSNTEAFFGQGTRLTVV.

The gene calls are TRBV15 and TRBJ2-1; 7 bases are a match to TRBD2. In germline, CDR1 is LNHNV, CDR2 YYDKDF (reference sequence). After removal of 3 bases from V and 4 bases from J, the junction contained 0 bases not matched to a gene. The CDR3 extends over 13 amino acids. CDR3 in DNA: TGTGCCACCAGCAGCGGGAGGTACAATGAGCAGTTCTTC. Protein: CATSSGRYNEQFF.

The chain is built from TRBV28 and TRBJ1-2, with TRBD1 as a possible D gene (5 bases). Germline V lookup: CDR1 MDHEN, CDR2 SYDVKM. The V end was cut by 8 bases, the J end by 7 bases, with 14 bases between. The CDR3 is 12 amino acids. The CDR3 loop reads CASGTRRVGYTF. CDR3 DNA sequence: TGTGCCAGCGGCACCCGCAGGGTTGGCTACACCTTC.